This T cell receptor (beta chain) was identified during a study of control samples from healthy donors and cancer patients (dated by TCRdb to 2020 to 2021). With respect to this clone: Its antigen is currently not known. No much larger clone is present one base from it, and per-base qualities are unavailable.

Taken from cysteine to phenylalanine, the CDR3 has 15 residues. The kept DNA is CDR3 alone, 45 bases in frame from the first base. For CDR1 and CDR2, the germline V gene lists SGHRS and YFSETQ. V is cut by 4 bases and J by 0 bases, and the space between the germline ends is 8 bases. Receptors were amplified or captured by the immunoSEQ multiplex PCR assay. TCRdb provides this immuneACCESS table in a form limited to in-frame rearrangements. Some clones are lacking; in checked studies, under half of them reflect an unresolved V gene, and why the rest are absent is not known. Across this sample there are 170,000 or so clones, with 85% to 95% seen only once. The top ten constitute about 1.6% of the sample.

The receptor chain draws on TRBV5-1 and TRBJ2-6; no D gene call is confident. The TCR originated in a man aged 18 to 29 in good health. The specimen was blood. The DNA sequence follows: TGCGCCAGCAGCCCTCCCGACTCTGGGGCCAACGTCCTGACTTTC. Its translation reads: CASSPPDSGANVLTF.